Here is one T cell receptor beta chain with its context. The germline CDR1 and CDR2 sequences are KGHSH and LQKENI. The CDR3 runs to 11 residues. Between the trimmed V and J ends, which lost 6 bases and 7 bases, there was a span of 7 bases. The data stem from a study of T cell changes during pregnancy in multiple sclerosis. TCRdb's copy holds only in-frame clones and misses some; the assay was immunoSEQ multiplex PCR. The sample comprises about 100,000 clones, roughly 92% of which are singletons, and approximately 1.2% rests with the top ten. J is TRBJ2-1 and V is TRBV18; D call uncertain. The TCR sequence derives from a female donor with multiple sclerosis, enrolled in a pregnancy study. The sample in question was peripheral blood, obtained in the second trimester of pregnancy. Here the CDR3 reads CASSPQNEQFF. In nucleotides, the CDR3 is TGTGCCAGCTCGCCTCAGAATGAGCAGTTCTTC.